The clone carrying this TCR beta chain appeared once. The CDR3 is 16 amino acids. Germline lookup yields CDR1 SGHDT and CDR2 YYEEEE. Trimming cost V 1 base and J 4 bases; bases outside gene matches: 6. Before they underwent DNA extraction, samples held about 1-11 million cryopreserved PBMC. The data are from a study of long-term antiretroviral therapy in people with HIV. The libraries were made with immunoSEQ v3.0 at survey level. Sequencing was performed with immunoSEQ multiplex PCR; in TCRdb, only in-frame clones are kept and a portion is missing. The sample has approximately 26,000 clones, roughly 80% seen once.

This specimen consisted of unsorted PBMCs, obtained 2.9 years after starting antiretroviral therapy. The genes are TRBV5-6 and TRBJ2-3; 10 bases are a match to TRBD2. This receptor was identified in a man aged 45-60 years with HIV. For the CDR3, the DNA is TGTGCCAGCAGCTTGTTGCCAGCGGGGGGGCCAGATACGCAGTATTTT. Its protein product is CASSLLPAGGPDTQYF.